This T cell receptor (beta chain) derives from a study of cytomegalovirus exposure and HLA in healthy donors. Both 60 Vbeta primers and 13 Jbeta primers went into the PCR. This table comes from immunoSEQ multiplex PCR, and its TCRdb copy is limited to in-frame clones, with some not included. This sample has under 150,000 clones; less than 85% occur once, and the top ten carry about 2.5%. A note on this clone: At the DNA level, this CDR3 is encoded by other sequences in the same sample as well.

V shed 8 bases and J shed 2 bases, with 12 bases lying between them. The CDR3 runs 13 residues. Germline V lookup: CDR1 MNHNS, CDR2 SASEGT. The TCR was taken from a man aged 25-45 years in good health and CMV-seronegative. What was sequenced was PBMCs. The rearrangement uses TRBV6-1 and TRBJ1-1; maybe TRBD1 (5 bases). This CDR3 reads CASSPTGNTEAFF. CDR3 coding DNA: TGTGCCAGCTCCCCTACAGGTAACACTGAAGCTTTCTTT.